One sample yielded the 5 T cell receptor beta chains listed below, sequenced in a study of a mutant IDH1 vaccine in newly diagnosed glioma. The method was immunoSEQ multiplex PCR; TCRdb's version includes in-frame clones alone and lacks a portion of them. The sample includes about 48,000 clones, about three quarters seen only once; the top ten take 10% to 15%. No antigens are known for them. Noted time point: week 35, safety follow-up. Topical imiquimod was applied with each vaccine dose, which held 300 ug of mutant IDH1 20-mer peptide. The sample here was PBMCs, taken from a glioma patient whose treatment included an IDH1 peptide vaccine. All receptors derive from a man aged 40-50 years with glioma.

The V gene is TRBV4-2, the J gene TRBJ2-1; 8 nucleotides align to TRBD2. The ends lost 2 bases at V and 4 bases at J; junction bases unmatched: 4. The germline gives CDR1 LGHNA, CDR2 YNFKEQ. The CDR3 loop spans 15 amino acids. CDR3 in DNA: TGTGCCAGCAGCCAAACGACTAGCGAATACAATGAGCAGTTCTTC. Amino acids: CASSQTTSEYNEQFF.

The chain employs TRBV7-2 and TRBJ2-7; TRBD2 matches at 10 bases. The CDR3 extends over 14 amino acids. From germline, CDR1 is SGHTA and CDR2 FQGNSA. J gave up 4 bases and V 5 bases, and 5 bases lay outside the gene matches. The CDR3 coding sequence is TGTGCCAGCAGCCTAGGACTAGCGGTATACGAGCAGTACTTC. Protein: CASSLGLAVYEQYF.

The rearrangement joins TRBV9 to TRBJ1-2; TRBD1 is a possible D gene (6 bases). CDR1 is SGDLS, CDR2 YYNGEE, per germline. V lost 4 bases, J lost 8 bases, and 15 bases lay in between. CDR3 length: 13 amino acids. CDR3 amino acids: CASSHDQGTGYTF. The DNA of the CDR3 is TGTGCCAGCAGCCATGACCAGGGGACCGGCTACACCTTC.

CDR3 coding DNA: TGTGCCAGCAGCTTATCCCTTAGCGGGGATACGCAGTATTTT. Protein: CASSLSLSGDTQYF. This chain links TRBV7-9 with TRBJ2-3; 7 positions agree with TRBD2. Per germline, CDR1 SEHNR and CDR2 FQNEAQ (reference sequence). The J segment lost 6 bases and the V segment lost 2 bases, leaving 5 bases of the junction unmatched. The CDR3 spans 14 residues. The full variable domain, completed using reference TRBV7-9 and TRBJ2-3, is DTGVSQNPRHKITKRGQNVTFRCDPISEHNRLYWYRQTLGQGPEFLTYFQNEAQLEKSRLLSDRFSAERPKGSFSTLEIQRTEQGDSAMYLCASSLSLSGDTQYFGPGTRLTVL.

The CDR3 region is CASSPPTWDRGYNEQFF. In DNA, the CDR3 is TGTGCCAGCTCACCACCAACCTGGGACAGGGGATACAATGAGCAGTTCTTC. J is TRBJ2-1 and V is TRBV18, with 10 bases that match TRBD1. With V trimmed by 0 bases and J by 4 bases, 6 bases remained unmatched. From germline, CDR1 is KGHSH and CDR2 LQKENI. This CDR3 has 17 residues.